Below, 5 T cell receptor beta chains from the same sample are listed, as sequenced in a study of blood T cell repertoires in COVID-19. TCRdb's copy holds only in-frame clones and misses some; the assay was immunoSEQ multiplex PCR. The sample holds 50,000 to 75,000 clones, roughly 87% seen once. The material sequenced was peripheral blood. These receptors were taken from an elderly man in a cohort sampled during active COVID-19.

This clone came up a few times. The chain joins TRBV5-4 to TRBJ2-5; 11 nucleotides match TRBD1. The CDR3 contains 15 residues. The ends lost 3 bases at V and 6 bases at J; junction bases unmatched: 7. The germline CDR1 and CDR2 sequences are SGHNT and YYREEE (reference sequence). The DNA for the CDR3 is TGTGCCAGCAGCTCGGCCGGGACAGGGGGGAAGACCCAGTACTTC. Its translation is CASSSAGTGGKTQYF.

The chain combines TRBV5-1 with TRBJ2-7; TRBD2 aligns across 9 bases. The CDR3 is made up of 15 amino acids. Germline V lookup: CDR1 SGHRS, CDR2 YFSETQ. The ends lost 2 bases at V and 0 bases at J; junction bases unmatched: 3. The CDR3 protein is CASSFSGGSSYEQYF. As DNA, the CDR3 is TGCGCCAGCAGCTTTAGCGGGGGAAGCTCCTACGAGCAGTACTTC.

The chain recombines TRBV4-3 with TRBJ1-2; D ambiguous. The length of the CDR3 is 17 residues. With 0 bases removed from V and 2 bases from J, the gap between germline ends came to 16 bases. Germline V CDR1 and CDR2: LGHNA, YSLEER. Here the CDR3 reads CASSQEGLRGGNYGYTF. The DNA for the CDR3 is TGCGCCAGCAGCCAAGAGGGCTTGCGGGGAGGCAACTATGGCTACACCTTC.

The rearrangement uses TRBV18 and TRBJ2-3, with D possibly matching TRBD1 (5 bases). V lost 3 bases to trimming and J lost 4 bases, with 11 bases between them. Germline V gene lookup returns CDR1 KGHSH and CDR2 LQKENI. The CDR3 runs to 14 residues. The CDR3 bases are TGTGCCAGCTCACCTTCGGTCAGGGCAGATACGCAGTATTTT. It encodes CASSPSVRADTQYF.

V is TRBV27 and J is TRBJ1-5, with a tentative D call TRBD1 (6 bases). This CDR3 is 15 amino acids long. Trimming took off 3 bases at V and 6 bases at J, with 15 bases between the two ends. Germline V gene data show CDR1 as MNHEY and CDR2 as SMNVEV (reference sequence). CDR3: CASSFTGFTSQPQHF. The CDR3 DNA reads as TGTGCCAGCAGTTTTACAGGGTTTACGAGTCAGCCCCAGCATTTT.